This T cell receptor (beta chain) was profiled in a study of T-cell reconstitution after alpha-beta-depleted transplantation in children. Study-wide findings and caveats: The main origin of T-cell counts and diversity one year after transplant was newly produced T cells. Surviving recipient T cells and thymic progenitors produced the high day-60 TCRbeta diversity seen in some patients. Expanded graft clones, several hundred of them, were reportedly the source of alpha-beta T cells about two months after transplant.

Unique molecular identifiers were used to barcode this TCRbeta library. TCRdb re-analysed the PCR reads in MiXCR, keeping a single row per CDR3 protein. The data hold 200,000 or so distinct CDR3 sequences, with 6.3% observed a single time. This CDR3 has 13 residues. Germline values: CDR1 DFQATT, CDR2 SNEGSKA (reference sequence). The junction had 2 bases not matched to a gene; V was cut back by 5 bases and J by 4 bases. This clonotype was counted between two and nine times. Its antigen is not identified. The TCR originated in a girl less than two years old with combined immunodeficiency, due to receive a stem cell transplant. The sequencing used PBMCs, collected before TCRalphabeta/CD19-depleted stem cell transplant. The V gene is TRBV20-1, the J gene TRBJ1-6; 7 positions match TRBD1. This chain's CDR3 is CSAPGQYNSPLHF. CDR3 nucleotides: TGCAGTGCTCCGGGACAGTATAATTCACCCCTCCACTTT.